The text below deals with one TCR beta chain. Its antigen is unidentified. This CDR3 has 14 residues. The V end was cut by 3 bases, the J end by 3 bases, with 9 bases between. Germline CDR1 and CDR2: MNHNS and SASEGT. The sample comes from a study of OX40 agonist ivuxolimab in advanced cancers. Overall study: Patients received ivuxolimab, an intravenous treatment, every 2 weeks at 0.01 to 10 mg/kg.

Sequencing used immunoSEQ multiplex PCR; TCRdb keeps in-frame clones, though not all of them. The table lists around 100,000 clones, about 91% of them singletons. Study results and limitations: Expanded peripheral T cells had an undetermined antigen specificity.

The specimen comprised CD4+ or CD8+ T cells sorted from blood, sampled in a trial of the OX40 agonist ivuxolimab. The rearrangement joins TRBV6-1 to TRBJ1-5; tentative D call: TRBD1 (5 bases). This receptor was identified in an adult with an advanced solid tumor such as melanoma, head and neck, liver or kidney cancer. This CDR3 is CASSEGVLNQPQHF. CDR3 nucleotide sequence: TGTGCCAGCAGTGAGGGGGTCCTCAATCAGCCCCAGCATTTT.